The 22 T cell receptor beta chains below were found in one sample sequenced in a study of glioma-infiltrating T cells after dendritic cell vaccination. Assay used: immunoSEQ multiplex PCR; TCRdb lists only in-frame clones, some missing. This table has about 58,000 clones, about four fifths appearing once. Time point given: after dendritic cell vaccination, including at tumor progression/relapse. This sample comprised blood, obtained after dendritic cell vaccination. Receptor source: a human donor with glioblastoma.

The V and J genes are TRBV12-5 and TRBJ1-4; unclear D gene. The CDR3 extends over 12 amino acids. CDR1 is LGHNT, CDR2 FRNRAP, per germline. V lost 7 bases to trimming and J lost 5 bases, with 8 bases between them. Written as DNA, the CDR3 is TGTGCTAGTGCACAATCGAATGAAAAACTGTTTTTT. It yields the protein CASAQSNEKLFF.

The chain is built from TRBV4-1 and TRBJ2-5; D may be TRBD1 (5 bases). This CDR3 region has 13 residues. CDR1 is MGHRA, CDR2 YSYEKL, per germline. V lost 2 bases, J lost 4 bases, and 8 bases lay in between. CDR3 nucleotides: TGCGCCAGCAGCCAACGCAGGGTAGAGACCCAGTACTTC. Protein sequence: CASSQRRVETQYF.

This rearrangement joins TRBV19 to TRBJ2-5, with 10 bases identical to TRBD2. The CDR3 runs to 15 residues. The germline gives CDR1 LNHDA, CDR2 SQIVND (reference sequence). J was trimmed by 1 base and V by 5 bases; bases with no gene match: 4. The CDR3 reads CASSRSSGGQETQYF. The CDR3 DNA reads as TGTGCCAGTAGTCGGTCTAGCGGGGGCCAAGAGACCCAGTACTTC.

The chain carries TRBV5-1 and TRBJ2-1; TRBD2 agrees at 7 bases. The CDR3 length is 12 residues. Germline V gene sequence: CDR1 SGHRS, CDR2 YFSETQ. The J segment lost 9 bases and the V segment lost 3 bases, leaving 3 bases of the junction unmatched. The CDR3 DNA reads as TGCGCCAGCAGCTCGAGGGAGGGTGAGCAGTTCTTC. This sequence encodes CASSSREGEQFF.

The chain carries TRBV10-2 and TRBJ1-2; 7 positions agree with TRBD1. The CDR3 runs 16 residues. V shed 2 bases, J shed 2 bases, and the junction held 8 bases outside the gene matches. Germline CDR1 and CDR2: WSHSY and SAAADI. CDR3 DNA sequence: TGCGCCAGCAGTGAGACCCAGACAGGGAGGAACTATGGCTACACCTTC. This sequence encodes CASSETQTGRNYGYTF.

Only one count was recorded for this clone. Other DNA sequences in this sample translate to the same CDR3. In DNA form, the CDR3 reads TGTGCCAGCAGCTGGGACAGGGATAATTCACCCCTCCACTTT. This codes for CASSWDRDNSPLHF. The rearrangement links TRBV25-1 to TRBJ1-6; the match to TRBD1 covers 9 bases. CDR3 length: 14 residues. CDR1 is MGHDK, CDR2 SYGVNS, per germline. J was trimmed by 5 bases and V by 6 bases; bases with no gene match: 2. Using reference TRBV25-1 and TRBJ1-6 for the parts outside the CDR3, the full variable domain is EADIYQTPRYLVIGTGKKITLECSQTMGHDKMYWYQQDPGMELHLIHYSYGVNSTEKGDLSSESTVSRIRTEHFPLTLESARPSHTSQYLCASSWDRDNSPLHFGNGTRLTVT.

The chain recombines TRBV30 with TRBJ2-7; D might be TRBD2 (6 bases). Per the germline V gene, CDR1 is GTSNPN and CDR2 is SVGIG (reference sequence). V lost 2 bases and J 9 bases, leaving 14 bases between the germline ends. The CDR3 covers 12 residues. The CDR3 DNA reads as TGTGCCTGGAGTCCTTCGGGGGAGTCGCAGTACTTC. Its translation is CAWSPSGESQYF.

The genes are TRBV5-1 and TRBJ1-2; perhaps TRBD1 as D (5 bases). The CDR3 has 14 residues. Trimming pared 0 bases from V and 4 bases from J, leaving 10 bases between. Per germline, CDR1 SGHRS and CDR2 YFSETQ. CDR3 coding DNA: TGCGCCAGCAGCTTGGGGGGCGGAACCTATGGCTACACCTTC. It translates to CASSLGGGTYGYTF.

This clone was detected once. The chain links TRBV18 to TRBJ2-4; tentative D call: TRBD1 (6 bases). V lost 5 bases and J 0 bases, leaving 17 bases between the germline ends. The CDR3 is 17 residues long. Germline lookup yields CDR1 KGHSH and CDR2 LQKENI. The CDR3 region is CASSEGWTVLAKNIQYF. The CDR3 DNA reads TGTGCCAGCTCAGAGGGGTGGACAGTCCTAGCCAAAAACATTCAGTACTTC.

CDR3 sequence reads: CASSARLKETQYF. The CDR3 DNA reads as TGTGCCAGCAGTGCCCGACTTAAAGAGACCCAGTACTTC. The J gene is TRBJ2-5, the V gene TRBV6-1; D ambiguous. Germline V gene sequence: CDR1 MNHNS, CDR2 SASEGT. The CDR3 contains 13 residues. V lost 4 bases and J 3 bases, leaving 9 bases between the germline ends.

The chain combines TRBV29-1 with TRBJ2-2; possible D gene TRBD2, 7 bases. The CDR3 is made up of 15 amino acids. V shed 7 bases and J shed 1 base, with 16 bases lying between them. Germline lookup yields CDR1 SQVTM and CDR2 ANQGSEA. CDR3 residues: CSARIGGRNTGELFF. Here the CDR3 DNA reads TGCAGCGCCCGGATCGGGGGGCGGAACACCGGGGAGCTGTTTTTT.

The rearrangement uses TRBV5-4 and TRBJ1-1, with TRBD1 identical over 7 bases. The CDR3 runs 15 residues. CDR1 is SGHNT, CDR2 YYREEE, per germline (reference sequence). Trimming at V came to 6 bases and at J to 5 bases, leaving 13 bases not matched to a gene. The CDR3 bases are TGTGCCAGCATCTCCAGGGGGACCGGAGGGACTGAAGCTTTCTTT. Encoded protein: CASISRGTGGTEAFF. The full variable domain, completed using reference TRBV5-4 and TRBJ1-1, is ETGVTQSPTHLIKTRGQQVTLRCSSQSGHNTVSWYQQALGQGPQFIFQYYREEENGRGNFPPRFSGLQFPNYSSELNVNALELDDSALYLCASISRGTGGTEAFFGQGTRLTVV.

CDR3 in DNA: TGTGCCAGCAGTTTTTCCAGGGGAGGGACTGAAGCTTTCTTT. Its translation is CASSFSRGGTEAFF. The chain carries TRBV27 and TRBJ1-1; weak D call: TRBD1 (6 bases). Germline assignment: CDR1 MNHEY and CDR2 SMNVEV (reference sequence). CDR3 length: 14 amino acids. Trimming cost V 3 bases and J 5 bases, with 13 bases left between them.

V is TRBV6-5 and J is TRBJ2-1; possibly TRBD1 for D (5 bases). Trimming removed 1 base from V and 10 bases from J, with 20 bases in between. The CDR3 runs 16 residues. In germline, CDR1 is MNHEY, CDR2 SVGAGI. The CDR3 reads CASSYLLRGARGEQFF. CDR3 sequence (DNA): TGTGCCAGCAGTTACTTACTTAGGGGCGCCCGAGGCGAGCAGTTCTTC.

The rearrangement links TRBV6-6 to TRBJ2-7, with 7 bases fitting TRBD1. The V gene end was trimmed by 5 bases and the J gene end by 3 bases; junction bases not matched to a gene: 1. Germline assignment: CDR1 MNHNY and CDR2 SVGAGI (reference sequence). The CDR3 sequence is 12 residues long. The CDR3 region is CASSPGGYEQYF. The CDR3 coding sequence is TGTGCCAGCAGTCCAGGGGGCTACGAGCAGTACTTC.

CDR3 in amino acids: CAWTSRISNQPQHF. As DNA, the CDR3 is TGTGCCTGGACCTCCAGAATCAGCAATCAGCCCCAGCATTTT. V gene TRBV30 combines with J gene TRBJ1-5; D unclear. V was cut by 4 bases and J by 1 base, with 11 bases left in between. CDR1 and CDR2 (germline): GTSNPN, SVGIG (reference sequence). The CDR3 totals 14 residues.

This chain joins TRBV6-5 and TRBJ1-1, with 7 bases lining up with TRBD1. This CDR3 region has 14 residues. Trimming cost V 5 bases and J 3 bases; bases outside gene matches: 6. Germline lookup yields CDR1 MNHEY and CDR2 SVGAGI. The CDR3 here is CASSPDRRDTEAFF. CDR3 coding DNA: TGTGCCAGCAGTCCGGACAGGAGGGACACTGAAGCTTTCTTT.

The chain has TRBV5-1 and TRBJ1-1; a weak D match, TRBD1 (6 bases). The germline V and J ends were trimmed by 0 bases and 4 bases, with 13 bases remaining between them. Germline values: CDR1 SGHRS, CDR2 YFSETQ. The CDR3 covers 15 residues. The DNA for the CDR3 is TGCGCCAGCAGCTTGGGAGGACAGATGGTCACTGAAGCTTTCTTT. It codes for CASSLGGQMVTEAFF.

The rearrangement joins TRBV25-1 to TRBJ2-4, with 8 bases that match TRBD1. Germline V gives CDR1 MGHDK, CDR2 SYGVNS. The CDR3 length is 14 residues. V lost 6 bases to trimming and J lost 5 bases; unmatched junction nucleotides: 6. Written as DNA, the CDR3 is TGTGCCAGCAGCAGGACAGGGAACCAAAACATTCAGTACTTC. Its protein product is CASSRTGNQNIQYF.

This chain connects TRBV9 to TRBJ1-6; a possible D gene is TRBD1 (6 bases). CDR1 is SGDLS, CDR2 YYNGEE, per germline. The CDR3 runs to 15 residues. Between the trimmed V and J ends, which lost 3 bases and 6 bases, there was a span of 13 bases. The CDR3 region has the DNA TGTGCCAGCAGCGCAGTAGGGGGTTCTAATTCACCCCTCCACTTT. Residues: CASSAVGGSNSPLHF.

The DNA of the CDR3 is TGTGCCAGCGATTCGTGCGGTGTGAACATGAACACTGAAGCTTTCTTT. This translates into CASDSCGVNMNTEAFF. The chain is built from TRBV6-4 and TRBJ1-1; D gene unclear. V lost 8 bases and J lost 0, with 19 bases in between. Germline V gene sequence: CDR1 MRHNA, CDR2 SNTAGT. This CDR3 spans 16 amino acids.

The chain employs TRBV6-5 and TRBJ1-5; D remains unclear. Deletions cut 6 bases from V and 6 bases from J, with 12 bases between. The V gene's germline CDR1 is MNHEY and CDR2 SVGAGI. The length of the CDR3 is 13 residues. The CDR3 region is CASRGEGGQPQHF. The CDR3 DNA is TGTGCCAGCAGGGGAGAGGGTGGTCAGCCCCAGCATTTT.